This T cell receptor beta chain came from a study of T-cell reconstitution after alpha-beta-depleted transplantation in children. CDR1 is MGHDK, CDR2 SYGVNS, per germline. The CDR3 totals 16 residues. The junction had 8 bases not matched to a gene; V was cut back by 5 bases and J by 3 bases. Study-level points and caveats: Reportedly, roughly two months post-transplant, alpha-beta T cells arose from several hundred expanded graft clones. The main origin of T-cell counts and diversity one year after transplant was newly produced T cells. Surviving recipient T cells and thymic progenitors produced the high day-60 TCRbeta diversity seen in some patients.

Unique molecular identifiers were used to barcode this TCRbeta library. In TCRdb, the PCR reads were re-called with MiXCR into one record per CDR3 protein. Here the sample spans a few hundred thousand distinct CDR3 sequences, around 27% being singletons. This clonotype was found a few times. Its antigen is still unknown. Sequences were derived from PBMCs, sampled before TCRalphabeta/CD19-depleted stem cell transplant. This TCR came from a boy in the first two years of life with Wiskott-Aldrich syndrome, due to receive a stem cell transplant. V usage is TRBV25-1 and J usage is TRBJ2-1; TRBD2 aligns across 9 bases. CDR3 sequence: CASSYRVAGVYNEQFF. CDR3 nucleotides: TGTGCCAGCAGTTACCGTGTAGCGGGAGTCTACAATGAGCAGTTCTTC.